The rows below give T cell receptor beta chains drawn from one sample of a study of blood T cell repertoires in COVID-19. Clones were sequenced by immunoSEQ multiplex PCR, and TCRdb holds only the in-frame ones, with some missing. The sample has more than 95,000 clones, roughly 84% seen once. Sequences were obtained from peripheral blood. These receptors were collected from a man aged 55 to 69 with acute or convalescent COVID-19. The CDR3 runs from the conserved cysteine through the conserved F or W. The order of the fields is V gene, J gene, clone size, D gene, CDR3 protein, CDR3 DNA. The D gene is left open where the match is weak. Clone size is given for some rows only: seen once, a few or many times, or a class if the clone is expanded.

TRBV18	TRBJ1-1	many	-	CASSPSYWNTEAFF	TGTGCCAGCTCACCATCTTACTGGAACACTGAAGCTTTCTTT
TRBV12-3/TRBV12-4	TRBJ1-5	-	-	CASRNRGSQPQHF	TGTGCCAGCAGAAACCGGGGGAGTCAGCCCCAGCATTTT
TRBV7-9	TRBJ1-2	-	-	CASSLDSFKGGYTF	TGTGCCAGCAGCTTGGACAGCTTTAAGGGGGGCTACACCTTC
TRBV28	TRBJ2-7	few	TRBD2	CASSLRGRASSEQYF	TGTGCCAGCAGTTTAAGAGGGAGGGCCTCCAGCGAGCAGTACTTC
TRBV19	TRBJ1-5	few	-	CASSIGGRFNQPQHF	TGTGCCAGTAGTATAGGGGGGCGGTTCAATCAGCCCCAGCATTTT
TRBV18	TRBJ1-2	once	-	CASSPGRAKGYTF	TGTGCCAGCTCACCGGGCAGGGCTAAGGGCTACACCTTC
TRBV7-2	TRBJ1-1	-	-	CASSLRIRRDTEAFF	TGTGCCAGCAGCTTAAGAATTAGACGGGACACTGAAGCTTTCTTT
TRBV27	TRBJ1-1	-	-	CASSYSGPWGAEAFF	TGTGCCAGCAGTTACTCCGGGCCGTGGGGCGCTGAAGCTTTCTTT
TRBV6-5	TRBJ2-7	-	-	CASSYSNSRGEQYF	TGTGCCAGCAGTTACTCGAATTCCCGGGGAGAGCAGTACTTC
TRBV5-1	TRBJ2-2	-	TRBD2	CASSFAGEGTGELFF	TGCGCCAGCAGCTTCGCGGGAGAAGGCACCGGGGAGCTGTTTTTT
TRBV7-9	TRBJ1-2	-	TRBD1	CASSSGTGESYGYTF	TGTGCCAGCAGCTCCGGGACAGGAGAGAGCTATGGCTACACCTTC
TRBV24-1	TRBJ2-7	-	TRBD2	CATSDSGLAGDAYEQYF	TGTGCCACCAGTGACTCAGGACTAGCGGGAGATGCCTACGAGCAGTACTTC
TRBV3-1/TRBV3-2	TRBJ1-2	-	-	CASSQDGGYGYTF	TGTGCCAGCAGCCAAGATGGGGGGTATGGCTACACCTTC
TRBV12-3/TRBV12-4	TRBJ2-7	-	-	CASSLETHSVSYF	TGTGCCAGCAGTTTGGAGACCCACTCAGTGTCGTACTTC
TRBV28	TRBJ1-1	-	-	CASSLVPTASNTEAFF	TGTGCCAGCAGTTTAGTTCCGACAGCCTCGAACACTGAAGCTTTCTTT
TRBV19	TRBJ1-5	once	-	CASSSHSNQPQHF	TGTGCCAGTAGTTCACATAGCAATCAGCCCCAGCATTTT
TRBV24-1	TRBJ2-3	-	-	CATSDPQPTSTDTQYF	TGTGCCACCAGTGATCCCCAACCGACTAGCACAGATACGCAGTATTTT
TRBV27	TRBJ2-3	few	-	CASSLTGYTQYF	TGTGCCAGCAGCCTAACAGGGTATACGCAGTATTTT
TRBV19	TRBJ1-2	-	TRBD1	CASSIDREYGYTF	TGTGCCAGTAGTATTGACAGGGAGTATGGCTACACCTTC
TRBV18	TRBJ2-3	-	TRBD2	CASSSTGLAGFSTDTQYF	TGTGCCAGCTCAAGCACGGGACTAGCGGGATTTAGCACAGATACGCAGTATTTT
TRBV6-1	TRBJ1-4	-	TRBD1	CASSESTGPNEKLFF	TGTGCCAGCAGTGAATCGACAGGGCCTAATGAAAAACTGTTTTTT
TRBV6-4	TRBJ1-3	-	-	CASRPPRRGKAGNTIYF	TGTGCCAGCAGACCCCCCAGGAGGGGAAAGGCTGGAAACACCATATATTTT
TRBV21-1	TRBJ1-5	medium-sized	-	CASSKALGVKGIGDNQPQHF	TGTGCCAGCAGCAAAGCGCTCGGGGTTAAGGGCATTGGAGACAATCAGCCCCAGCATTTT
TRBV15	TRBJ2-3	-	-	CATRDDTDTQYF	TGTGCCACGAGGGATGACACAGATACGCAGTATTTT
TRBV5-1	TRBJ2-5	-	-	CASSPGWAGETQYF	TGCGCCAGCAGCCCGGGATGGGCTGGGGAGACCCAGTACTTC
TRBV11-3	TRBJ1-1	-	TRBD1	CASSPTGGPRRTEAFF	TGTGCCAGCAGCCCTACAGGGGGGCCCAGGCGAACTGAAGCTTTCTTT
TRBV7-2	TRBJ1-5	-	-	CASSQGGGNQPQHF	TGTGCCAGCAGCCAAGGGGGGGGCAATCAGCCCCAGCATTTT
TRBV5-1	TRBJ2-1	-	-	CASTVSGHHNNEQFF	TGCGCCAGCACGGTGAGCGGGCATCACAACAATGAGCAGTTCTTC
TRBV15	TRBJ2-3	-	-	CATSRLGESVDTQYF	TGTGCCACCAGCAGACTGGGCGAGAGTGTAGATACGCAGTATTTT